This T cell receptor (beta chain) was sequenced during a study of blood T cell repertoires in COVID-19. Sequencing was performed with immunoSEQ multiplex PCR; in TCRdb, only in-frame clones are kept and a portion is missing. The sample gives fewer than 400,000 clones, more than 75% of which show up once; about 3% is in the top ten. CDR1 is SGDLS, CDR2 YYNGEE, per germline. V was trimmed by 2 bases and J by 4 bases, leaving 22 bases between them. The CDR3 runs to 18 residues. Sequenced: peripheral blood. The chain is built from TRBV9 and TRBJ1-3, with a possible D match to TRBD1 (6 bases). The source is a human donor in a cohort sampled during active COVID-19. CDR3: CASSVRDTRLSTGNTIYF. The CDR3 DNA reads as TGTGCCAGCAGCGTCCGGGACACCAGACTTAGCACGGGAAACACCATATATTTT.